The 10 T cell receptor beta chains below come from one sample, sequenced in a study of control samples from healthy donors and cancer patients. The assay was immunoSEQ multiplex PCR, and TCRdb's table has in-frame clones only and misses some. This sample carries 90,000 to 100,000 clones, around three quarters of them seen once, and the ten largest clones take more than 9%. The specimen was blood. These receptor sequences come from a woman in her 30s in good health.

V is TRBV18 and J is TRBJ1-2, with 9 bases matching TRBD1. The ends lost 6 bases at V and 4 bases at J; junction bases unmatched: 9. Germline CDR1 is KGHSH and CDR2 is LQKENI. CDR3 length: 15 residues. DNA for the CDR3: TGTGCCAGCTCGCCGGGACAGGGAGCTACCTATGGCTACACCTTC. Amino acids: CASSPGQGATYGYTF.

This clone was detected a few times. As DNA, the CDR3 is TGTGCCAGTAATTCGGGGTACAATCAGCCCCAGCATTTT. Residues: CASNSGYNQPQHF. The chain recombines TRBV19 with TRBJ1-5; no clear D gene. The CDR3 runs to 13 residues. Per germline, CDR1 LNHDA and CDR2 SQIVND (reference sequence). Trimming took off 7 bases at V and 3 bases at J, with 10 bases between the two ends.

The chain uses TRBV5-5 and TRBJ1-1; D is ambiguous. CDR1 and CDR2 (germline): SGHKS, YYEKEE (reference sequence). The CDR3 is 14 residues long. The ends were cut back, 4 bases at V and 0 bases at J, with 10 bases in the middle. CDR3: CASSNYRVNTEAFF. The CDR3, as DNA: TGTGCCAGCAGCAACTACCGGGTGAACACTGAAGCTTTCTTT.

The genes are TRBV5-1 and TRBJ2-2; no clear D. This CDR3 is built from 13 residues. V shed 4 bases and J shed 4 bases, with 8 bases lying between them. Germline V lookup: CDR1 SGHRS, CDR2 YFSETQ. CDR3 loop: CASSPQSTGELFF. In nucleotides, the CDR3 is TGCGCCAGCAGCCCGCAGAGCACCGGGGAGCTGTTTTTT.

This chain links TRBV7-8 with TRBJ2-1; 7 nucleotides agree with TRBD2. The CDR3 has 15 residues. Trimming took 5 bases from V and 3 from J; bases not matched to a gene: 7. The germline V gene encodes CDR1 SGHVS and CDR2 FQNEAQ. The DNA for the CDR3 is TGTGCCAGCAGCCGAGGCAGCGGGGTCTACAATGAGCAGTTCTTC. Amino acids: CASSRGSGVYNEQFF.

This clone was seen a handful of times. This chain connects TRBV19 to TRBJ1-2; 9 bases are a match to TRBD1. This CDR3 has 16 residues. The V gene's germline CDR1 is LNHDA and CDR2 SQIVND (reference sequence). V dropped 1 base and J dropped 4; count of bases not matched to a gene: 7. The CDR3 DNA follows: TGTGCCAGTAGTATAGCCGCAGGACAGGGGATCTATGGCTACACCTTC. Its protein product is CASSIAAGQGIYGYTF.

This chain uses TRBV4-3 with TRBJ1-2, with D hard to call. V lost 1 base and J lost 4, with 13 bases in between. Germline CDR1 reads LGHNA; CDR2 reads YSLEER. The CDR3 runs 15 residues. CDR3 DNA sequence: TGCGCCAGCAGCCAAGCGTTCCGTTCGCCCTATGGCTACACCTTC. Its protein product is CASSQAFRSPYGYTF.

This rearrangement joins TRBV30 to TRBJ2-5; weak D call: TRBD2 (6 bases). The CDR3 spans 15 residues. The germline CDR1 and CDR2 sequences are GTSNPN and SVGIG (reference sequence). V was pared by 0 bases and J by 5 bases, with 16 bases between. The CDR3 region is CAWSVSAGMRETQYF. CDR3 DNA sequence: TGTGCCTGGAGTGTATCCGCGGGGATGCGGGAGACCCAGTACTTC. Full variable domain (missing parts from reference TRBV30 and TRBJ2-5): SQTIHQWPATLVQPVGSPLSLECTVEGTSNPNLYWYRQAAGRGLQLLFYSVGIGQISSEVPQNLSASRPQDRQFILSSKKLLLSDSGFYLCAWSVSAGMRETQYFGPGTRLLVL.

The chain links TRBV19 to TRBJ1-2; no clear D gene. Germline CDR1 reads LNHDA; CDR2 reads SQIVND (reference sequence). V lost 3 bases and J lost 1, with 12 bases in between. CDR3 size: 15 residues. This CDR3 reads CASSIEGRLNYGYTF. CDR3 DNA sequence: TGTGCCAGTAGTATCGAGGGTCGACTTAACTATGGCTACACCTTC.

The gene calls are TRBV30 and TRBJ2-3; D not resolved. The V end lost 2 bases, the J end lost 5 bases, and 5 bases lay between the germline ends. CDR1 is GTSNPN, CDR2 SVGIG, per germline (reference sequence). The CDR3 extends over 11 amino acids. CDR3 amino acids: CAWSSLDTQYF. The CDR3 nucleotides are TGTGCCTGGAGTTCCTTAGATACGCAGTATTTT.